The clone carrying this T cell receptor beta chain was seen only a few times. The antigen is unknown. An end of the junction does not agree with germline; a read error may underlie this. This CDR3 has 13 amino acids. Germline assignment: CDR1 MGHRA and CDR2 YSYEKL. The entry originates in a study of read filtering for tumor transcriptome and immune sequencing. About the study: Transcriptome libraries were built from DNase-treated RNA. IR-seq gave about 3.5 to 10.27 million TCR reads per sample; RNA-seq gave 85 to 1273. Study results and caveats: The sorted CD138-negative fraction was a mixed bone marrow immune population, not purified T cells. About 81.9% of IR-seq clonotypes had a single read, yet these held around 3.5% of reads.

Molecular barcoded adaptors covering alpha/delta and beta/gamma chains were used on approximately 440 ng RNA. A single record per CDR3 protein comes from TCRdb applying MiXCR to the reads. In the table there are around 60,000 distinct CDR3 sequences, approximately 19% of which are singletons. The sequence came from a donor aged 40 or over with multiple myeloma. The J gene is TRBJ1-1, the V gene TRBV4-1, with D hard to call. The source material was a population of CD138-negative cells sorted from bone marrow. For the CDR3, the DNA is TGCGCCAGCAGCCAAGAGTGGAACCCTGAAGCTTTCTTT. It specifies CASSQEWNPEAFF.